This T cell receptor beta chain was observed in a study of shared clonotypes between healthy human individuals. Of note for this clone: Its antigen is unknown.

This CDR3 region has 17 residues. Points from the study as a whole: In this cohort, only blood was sampled, and tissue repertoires likely differ. Expectations were that clonotype sharing among donors would be affected by sequencing depth.

All donors were Caucasian adults living in Nashville, Tennessee. CD4+ cell separation produced CD45RA+ naive and CD45RA-negative memory subsets. Sequencing was performed with immunoSEQ multiplex PCR; in TCRdb, only in-frame clones are kept and a portion is missing. The repertoire holds over a million clones, with approximately 97% as singletons. This TCR derives from a man aged 30 to 45 in good health. The sequenced sample was naive CD4+ T cells sorted from blood. This sample's subset: CD45RA+ positively selected. The chain links TRBV21-1 to TRBJ1-1; the D segment call TRBD1 is taken from the table without a DNA check. TRBV21-1 is an annotated pseudogene. CDR3 loop: CASSKLAGGGMNTEAFF. The CDR3 bases are TGTGCCAGCAGCAAACTGGCAGGGGGTGGGATGAACACTGAAGCTTTCTTT.